Listed below are T cell receptor beta chains from one sample, sequenced in a study of PD-L1 blockade in urothelial cancer. Method: immunoSEQ multiplex PCR; TCRdb's copy keeps in-frame clones and lacks some. The sample records 25,000 to 30,000 clones, roughly three quarters being singletons. The source was PBMCs, collected around atezolizumab (anti-PD-L1) treatment. These receptors were collected from a man in his 70s with urothelial cancer. Both conserved end residues are part of each CDR3. The order of the fields is V gene, J gene, clone size, D gene, CDR3 DNA, CDR3 protein. The D gene is left open where the match is weak. Size is stated for part of the rows, as once, few or many counts, or as a class when the clone is expanded.

>TRBV30|TRBJ2-1|NA|NA
TGTGCCTGGAGTGTGAGCACCTACAATGAGCAGTTCTTC
CAWSVSTYNEQFF
>TRBV5-1|TRBJ2-5|NA|TRBD2
TGCGCCACCCGAACCGGTAGCGGGAACCAAGAGACCCAGTACTTC
CATRTGSGNQETQYF
>TRBV10-2|TRBJ2-2|few|TRBD2
TGCGCCAGCAGTGAGAGTGGAGCGGGGGGGCCGAACACCGGGGAGCTGTTTTTT
CASSESGAGGPNTGELFF
>TRBV5-6|TRBJ2-3|once|NA
TGTGCCAGCAGCCGTCTGGGGCGGGACCCCACAGATACGCAGTATTTT
CASSRLGRDPTDTQYF
>TRBV2|TRBJ1-2|NA|NA
TGTGCCAGCAGTGGGCGGAACTATGGCTACACCTTC
CASSGRNYGYTF
>TRBV4-2|TRBJ2-1|NA|TRBD1
TGTGCCAGCAGCCGGGACGGGACAGGCGATGAGCAGTTCTTC
CASSRDGTGDEQFF
>TRBV11-3|TRBJ2-3|NA|NA
TGTGCCAGCAGCTACGGGACATCCGGCACAGATACGCAGTATTTT
CASSYGTSGTDTQYF
>TRBV7-2|TRBJ2-3|NA|TRBD2
TGTGCCAGCAGCTTAGAGATCCCGCAGCGGGGGACGCAGTATTTT
CASSLEIPQRGTQYF
>TRBV14|TRBJ2-1|NA|TRBD2
TGTGCCAGCAGCCAAGCCGGGGGGGCACGTAGGGAGCAGTTCTTC
CASSQAGGARREQFF
>TRBV18|TRBJ2-7|NA|TRBD1
TGTGCCAGCTCACCGAGGGACAGGGTCATCTACGAGCAGTACTTC
CASSPRDRVIYEQYF
>TRBV5-4|TRBJ2-1|NA|TRBD2
TGTGCCAGCACCCTTGGGGCGGGAGAAATAAATGAGCAGTTCTTC
CASTLGAGEINEQFF
>TRBV2|TRBJ1-6|NA|NA
TGTGCCAGCAGTGAAAATAAAAATTCACCCCTCCACTTT
CASSENKNSPLHF
>TRBV4-1|TRBJ2-2|medium-sized|TRBD1
TGCGCCAGCAGCGGGCAGGGGGCCACCGGGGAGCTGTTTTTT
CASSGQGATGELFF
>TRBV5-4|TRBJ2-6|NA|TRBD2
TGTGCCAGCGGGACGGGAGGGCCAACCGGGGCCAACGTCCTGACTTTC
CASGTGGPTGANVLTF
>TRBV30|TRBJ1-6|NA|TRBD1
TGTGCCTGGAGCCGTGACAGGGGTGGATCACCCCTCCACTTT
CAWSRDRGGSPLHF
>TRBV7-9|TRBJ1-4|NA|TRBD1
TGTGCCAGCGTCACAGGGGGGACCCTTAATGAAAAACTGTTTTTT
CASVTGGTLNEKLFF
>TRBV6-5|TRBJ1-2|NA|TRBD1
TGTGCCAGCAGTTCGGACAGGGGTAGTGGCTACACCTTC
CASSSDRGSGYTF
>TRBV6-5|TRBJ1-2|once|TRBD1
TGTGCCAGCAGTTACAAATGGACAGGGGGTCACTATGGCTACACCTTC
CASSYKWTGGHYGYTF
>TRBV6-5|TRBJ1-2|NA|NA
TGTGCCAGCAGGGACATCTATGGCTACACCTTC
CASRDIYGYTF
>TRBV18|TRBJ2-1|NA|TRBD2
TGTGCCAGCTCACCAGCCCCGGGACTAGCGGCCTCCAATGAGCAGTTCTTC
CASSPAPGLAASNEQFF
>TRBV2|TRBJ2-5|NA|NA
TGTGCCAGCAGTGAACACAGCGGGCGGGAGACCCAGTACTTC
CASSEHSGRETQYF
>TRBV9|TRBJ2-7|NA|TRBD2
TGTGCCAGCAGCGTAGCGGGAGGTAACGAGCAGTACTTC
CASSVAGGNEQYF
>TRBV4-3|TRBJ1-1|NA|NA
TGCGCCAGCAGCCAAATTCCGGGTCGGGACACTGAAGCTTTCTTT
CASSQIPGRDTEAFF
>TRBV25-1|TRBJ1-1|NA|TRBD1
TGTGCCAGCAGTGCGGGGCAGGGGGCGTCTGAAGCTTTCTTT
CASSAGQGASEAFF
>TRBV19|TRBJ2-2|once|TRBD1
TGTGCCAGTAGTATACAGGGGGACACCGGGGAGCTGTTTTTT
CASSIQGDTGELFF
>TRBV7-9|TRBJ2-7|NA|TRBD1
TGTGCCAGCAGCTTCGGGACAGGGGACGGCGAGCAGTACTTC
CASSFGTGDGEQYF
>TRBV9|TRBJ2-2|NA|TRBD2
TGTGCCAGCAGCGTAACTAGCGGGACCACCGGGGAGCTGTTTTTT
CASSVTSGTTGELFF
>TRBV4-3|TRBJ1-2|NA|NA
TGCGCCAGCAGCCAAGATAGCGTGACAGGAACCTATGGCTACACCTTC
CASSQDSVTGTYGYTF
>TRBV7-9|TRBJ2-3|NA|TRBD2
TGTGCCAGCAGCCGGTGGGCGGGAGCGTCCACAGATACGCAGTATTTT
CASSRWAGASTDTQYF
>TRBV5-1|TRBJ2-1|NA|NA
TGCGCCAGCAGCTCGGTGGAGGGGCACAATGAGCAGTTCTTC
CASSSVEGHNEQFF
>TRBV5-5|TRBJ2-3|once|TRBD2
TGTGCCAGCAGCTCGATACCAGCGGGGGCCACCCCCACAGATACGCAGTATTTT
CASSSIPAGATPTDTQYF
>TRBV29-1|TRBJ2-5|NA|TRBD1
TGCAGCGTTGAAGAATTTCAGGGACAGGGGCCTGGAGAGACCCAGTACTTC
CSVEEFQGQGPGETQYF
>TRBV6-1|TRBJ2-3|NA|NA
TGTGCCAGCAGTGAAGAGAGGCTCGTTAATACGCAGTATTTT
CASSEERLVNTQYF
>TRBV4-1|TRBJ1-3|NA|NA
TGCGCCAGCAGCCAAGTCGCCGGGATTCTTAGCTCTGGAAACACCATATATTTT
CASSQVAGILSSGNTIYF
>TRBV5-1|TRBJ2-1|NA|TRBD2
TGCGCCAGCAGCTCCGGGACTAGCGATTACAATGAGCAGTTCTTC
CASSSGTSDYNEQFF
>TRBV15|TRBJ1-2|once|TRBD1
TGTGCCACCAGCAGGGGGGTAGGACAGGGGACTCATGGCTACACCTTC
CATSRGVGQGTHGYTF
>TRBV19|TRBJ1-1|NA|TRBD1
TGTGCCAGTAGTTATCTCGGACAGGGCGAAGCTTTCTTT
CASSYLGQGEAFF
>TRBV6-4|TRBJ2-2|NA|NA
TGTGCCAGCAGTGTCCAGACGAACACCGGGGAGCTGTTTTTT
CASSVQTNTGELFF
>TRBV6-5|TRBJ1-6|NA|TRBD1
TGTGCCAGCAGACGGGACAGGGAAAATTCACCCCTCCACTTT
CASRRDRENSPLHF
>TRBV4-3|TRBJ1-6|NA|TRBD1
TGCGCCAGCAGCCAAGAGGTGACAGGGAAGGGTTCACCCCTCCACTTT
CASSQEVTGKGSPLHF
>TRBV6-6|TRBJ2-7|once|TRBD1
TGTGCCAGCAGTACCCGGACAGGCTCCTACGAGCAGTACTTC
CASSTRTGSYEQYF
>TRBV9|TRBJ2-1|NA|TRBD2
TGTGCCAGCAGCGTAGGGGGACTAGCGGGCCCGAGCTCCTACAATGAGCAGTTCTTC
CASSVGGLAGPSSYNEQFF
>TRBV12-2|TRBJ2-1|NA|NA
TGTGCAAGTCGCTTAGCGGCTAGGGGATTGACGAATGAGCAGTTCTTC
CASRLAARGLTNEQFF
>TRBV6-5|TRBJ2-7|NA|TRBD1
TGTGCCAGCAGCCACAGGGCCCCAGGGGGCAGGGAGCAGTACTTC
CASSHRAPGGREQYF
>TRBV19|TRBJ2-4|NA|NA
TGTGCCAGTAGTTCACGAACCGAGGCTGACATTCAGTACTTC
CASSSRTEADIQYF
>TRBV7-9|TRBJ2-7|NA|NA
TGTGCCAGCAGCCGACAGGTTCTCTACGAGCAGTACTTC
CASSRQVLYEQYF